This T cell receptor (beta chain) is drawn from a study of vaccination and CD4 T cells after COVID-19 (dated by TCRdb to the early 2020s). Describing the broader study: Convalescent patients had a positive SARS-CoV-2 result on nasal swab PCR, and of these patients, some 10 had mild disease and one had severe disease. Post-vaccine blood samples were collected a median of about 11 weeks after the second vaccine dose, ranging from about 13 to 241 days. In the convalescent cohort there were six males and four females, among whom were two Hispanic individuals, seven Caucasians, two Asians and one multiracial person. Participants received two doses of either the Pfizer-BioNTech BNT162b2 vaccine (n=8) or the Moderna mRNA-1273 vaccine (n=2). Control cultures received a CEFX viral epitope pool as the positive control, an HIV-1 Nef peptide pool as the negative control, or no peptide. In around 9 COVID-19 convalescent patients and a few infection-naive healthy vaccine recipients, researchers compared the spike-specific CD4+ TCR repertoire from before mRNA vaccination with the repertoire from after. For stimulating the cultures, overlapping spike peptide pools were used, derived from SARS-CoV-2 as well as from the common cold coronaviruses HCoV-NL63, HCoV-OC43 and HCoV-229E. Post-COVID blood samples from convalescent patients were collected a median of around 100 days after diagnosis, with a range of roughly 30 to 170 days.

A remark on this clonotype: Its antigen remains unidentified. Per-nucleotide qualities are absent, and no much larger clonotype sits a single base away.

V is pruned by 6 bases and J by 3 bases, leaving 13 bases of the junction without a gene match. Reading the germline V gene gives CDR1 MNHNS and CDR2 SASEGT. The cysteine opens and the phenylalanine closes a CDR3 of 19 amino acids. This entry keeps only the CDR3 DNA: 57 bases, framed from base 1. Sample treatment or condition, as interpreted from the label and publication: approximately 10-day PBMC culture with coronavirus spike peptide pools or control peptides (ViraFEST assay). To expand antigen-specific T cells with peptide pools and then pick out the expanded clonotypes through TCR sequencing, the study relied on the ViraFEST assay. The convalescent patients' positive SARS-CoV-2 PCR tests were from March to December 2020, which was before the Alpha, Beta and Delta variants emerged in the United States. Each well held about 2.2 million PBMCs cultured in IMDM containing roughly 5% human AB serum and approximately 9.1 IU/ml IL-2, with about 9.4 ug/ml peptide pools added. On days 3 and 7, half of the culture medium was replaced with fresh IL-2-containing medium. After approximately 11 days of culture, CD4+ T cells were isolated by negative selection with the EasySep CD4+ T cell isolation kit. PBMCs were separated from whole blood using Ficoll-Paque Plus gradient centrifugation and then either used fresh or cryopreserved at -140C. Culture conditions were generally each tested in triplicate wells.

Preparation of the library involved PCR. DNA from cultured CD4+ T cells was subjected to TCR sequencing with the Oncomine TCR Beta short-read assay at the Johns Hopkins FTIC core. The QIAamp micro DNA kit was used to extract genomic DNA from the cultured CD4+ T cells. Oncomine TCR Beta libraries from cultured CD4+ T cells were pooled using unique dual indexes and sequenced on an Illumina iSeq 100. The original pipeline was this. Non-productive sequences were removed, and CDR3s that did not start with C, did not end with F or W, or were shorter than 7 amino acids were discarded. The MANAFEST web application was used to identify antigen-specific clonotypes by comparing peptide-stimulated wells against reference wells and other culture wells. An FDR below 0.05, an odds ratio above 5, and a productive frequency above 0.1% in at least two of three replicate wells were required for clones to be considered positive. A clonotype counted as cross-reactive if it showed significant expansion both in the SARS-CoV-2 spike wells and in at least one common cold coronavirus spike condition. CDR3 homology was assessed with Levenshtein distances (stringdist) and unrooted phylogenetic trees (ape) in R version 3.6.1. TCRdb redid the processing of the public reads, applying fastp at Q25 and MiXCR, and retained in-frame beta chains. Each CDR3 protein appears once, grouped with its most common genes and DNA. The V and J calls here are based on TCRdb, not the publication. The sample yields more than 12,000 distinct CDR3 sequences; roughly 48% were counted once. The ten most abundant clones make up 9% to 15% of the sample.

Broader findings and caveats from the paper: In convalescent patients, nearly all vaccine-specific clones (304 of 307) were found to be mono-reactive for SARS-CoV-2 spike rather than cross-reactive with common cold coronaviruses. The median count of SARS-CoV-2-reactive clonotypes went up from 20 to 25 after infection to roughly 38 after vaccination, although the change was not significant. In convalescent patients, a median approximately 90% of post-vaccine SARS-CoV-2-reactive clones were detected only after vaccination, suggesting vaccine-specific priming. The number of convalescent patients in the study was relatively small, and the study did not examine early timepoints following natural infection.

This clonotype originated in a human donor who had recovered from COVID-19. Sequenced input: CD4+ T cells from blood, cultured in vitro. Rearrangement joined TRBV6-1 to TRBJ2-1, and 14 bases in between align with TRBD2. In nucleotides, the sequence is TGTGCCAGCAGCTGGACTAGCGGGGGGCCTACATTACGCTACAATGAGCAGTTCTTC. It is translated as CASSWTSGGPTLRYNEQFF.